The 10 T cell receptor beta chains listed next were all sequenced from one sample in a study of blood T cell repertoires in COVID-19. The table came from immunoSEQ multiplex PCR; TCRdb's copy has only in-frame clones and leaves some out. The table has 110,000 to 150,000 clones, more than 65% seen once. Source material: peripheral blood. These receptors originate from a man in his 60s with active or convalescent COVID-19.

This sequence joins TRBV19 and TRBJ1-5, with 9 bases aligning to TRBD1. Trimming at V came to 3 bases and at J to 3 bases, leaving 3 bases not matched to a gene. The CDR3 is made up of 15 amino acids. In germline, CDR1 is LNHDA, CDR2 SQIVND (reference sequence). DNA of the CDR3: TGTGCCAGTAGTATCGGGACAGGGACCAATCAGCCCCAGCATTTT. This sequence encodes CASSIGTGTNQPQHF.

V is TRBV7-2 and J is TRBJ1-1; no clear D gene. The germline CDR1 and CDR2 sequences are SGHTA and FQGNSA. The CDR3 is made up of 13 amino acids. Deletions cut 5 bases from V and 0 bases from J, with 7 bases between. CDR3 sequence: CASSPSVNTEAFF. The DNA for the CDR3 is TGTGCCAGCAGCCCCTCAGTGAACACTGAAGCTTTCTTT.

The gene calls are TRBV11-3 and TRBJ2-7, with TRBD2 identical over 12 bases. Trimming at V came to 3 bases and at J to 4 bases, leaving 7 bases not matched to a gene. Germline lookup yields CDR1 SGHNT and CDR2 YENEEA. The CDR3 covers 16 residues. The CDR3 DNA reads as TGTGCCAGCAGCTTCAGCGGACTAGCGGGATTATACGAGCAGTACTTC. Its translation is CASSFSGLAGLYEQYF.

The chain employs TRBV7-8 and TRBJ1-6; unclear D gene. CDR1 is SGHVS and CDR2 is FQNEAQ in the germline V gene. The CDR3 contains 15 residues. V was shortened by 0 bases and J by 4 bases, with 7 bases between the two germline ends. This CDR3 reads CASSLAATYNSPLHF. The DNA of the CDR3 is TGTGCCAGCAGCTTAGCGGCAACATATAATTCACCCCTCCACTTT.

The rearrangement joins TRBV19 to TRBJ1-1; D not resolved. The germline V gene encodes CDR1 LNHDA and CDR2 SQIVND (reference sequence). The CDR3 is 15 amino acids. The germline V and J ends were trimmed by 1 base and 5 bases, with 14 bases remaining between them. CDR3 residues: CASSIGTPAPTEAFF. CDR3 DNA: TGTGCCAGTAGTATAGGGACTCCTGCCCCGACTGAAGCTTTCTTT.

This clone showed up just once. V is TRBV4-3 and J is TRBJ1-2; 7 bases map to TRBD1. Trimming cost V 2 bases and J 8 bases; bases outside gene matches: 8. Looked up from germline, CDR1 is LGHNA and CDR2 is YSLEER. The CDR3 extends over 14 amino acids. The CDR3 loop reads CASSQRQGYAGYTF. The CDR3 bases are TGCGCCAGCAGCCAAAGACAGGGCTACGCAGGCTACACCTTC.

The chain links TRBV5-8 to TRBJ2-7; the D is unclear. V was clipped by 2 bases and J by 3 bases, with 12 bases between them. The length of the CDR3 is 14 residues. CDR1 is SGHTS and CDR2 is YDEGEE in the germline V gene. CDR3 in amino acids: CASSFSGLGYEQYV. CDR3 DNA: TGTGCCAGCAGCTTTAGTGGCCTAGGCTACGAGCAGTACGTC.

V usage is TRBV5-6 and J usage is TRBJ2-7; 14 bases are shared with TRBD2. CDR3 size: 16 residues. Germline CDR1 and CDR2: SGHDT and YYEEEE. V lost 4 bases to trimming and J lost 4 bases; unmatched junction nucleotides: 7. CDR3 protein: CASSLGLAGGFYEQYF. CDR3 bases: TGTGCCAGCAGCCTAGGACTAGCGGGGGGCTTTTACGAGCAGTACTTC.

The V gene is TRBV5-4, the J gene TRBJ2-5; a possible D gene is TRBD2 (5 bases). The CDR3 length is 15 residues. The germline V and J ends were trimmed by 3 bases and 2 bases, with 14 bases remaining between them. Germline-derived CDR1 and CDR2 are SGHNT and YYREEE (reference sequence). CDR3 sequence (DNA): TGTGCCAGCAGCTCGAGGGCCGGGGTACAAGAGACCCAGTACTTC. Protein sequence: CASSSRAGVQETQYF.

The chain carries TRBV7-9 and TRBJ2-5, with D perhaps TRBD2 (6 bases). Germline CDR1 SEHNR, CDR2 FQNEAQ (reference sequence). The length of the CDR3 is 16 residues. Trimming shortened V by 1 base and J by 2 bases, and 14 bases separated the two germline ends. CDR3: CASSLGTGSSQETQYF. Written as DNA, the CDR3 is TGTGCCAGCAGCTTAGGGACCGGGAGCTCACAAGAGACCCAGTACTTC.